These T cell receptor beta chains were read from a single sample in a study of T cell repertoires in cytomegalovirus infection. MiXCR, applied by TCRdb to the reads, yields one record per CDR3 protein. Of about 470,000 distinct CDR3 sequences in the sample, about two fifths were seen once. No antigens are known for them. The sample in question was cultured PBMCs, obtained from culture after CMV antigen stimulation. The source is a human donor in good health (CMV status not recorded). Some clones in this sample may be carry-over from other donors' samples. The CDR3 runs from the conserved cysteine through the conserved F or W.

v_call cdr3_aa
TRBV4-2 CASSQGRADTQYF
TRBV7-8 CASSLIRWDTEAFF
TRBV4-1 CASSQGWARQGNNQPQHF
TRBV6-6 CASSYSIAGGQDTQYF
TRBV10-3 CAPRLAKTGELFF
TRBV5-1 CASQGTGNSPLHF
TRBV12-3/TRBV12-4 CASSLVLTLGSQTYNEQFF
TRBV12-3/TRBV12-4 CASSLGGLTTEAFF
TRBV19 CASGGVAAGRNPGELFF
TRBV7-2 CASSLETGQGETQYF
TRBV15 CATSRDSRGTSGNTIYF
TRBV15 CATSRDPREVGANVLTF
TRBV7-8 CASSRATGGYEQYF
TRBV18 CASSPPGQVSAEKLFF
TRBV11-2 CASSLSLAGGVETQYF
TRBV6-1 CASRADNDQPQHF
TRBV7-6 CASSVPGTPPWGETQYF
TRBV12-3/TRBV12-4 CASSLGSGLGDTQYF
TRBV7-2 CASSSPGTKAQYF
TRBV7-2 CASSTGQGWSEKLFF
TRBV6-6 CASSYATDRPQHF
TRBV6-8 CASSYFIGRRTNSNYGYTF
TRBV4-2 CASSSSGGWDTQYF
TRBV7-2 CASSADANPGANVLTF
TRBV20-1 CSAVPGVTDTQYF
TRBV6-6 CASSVIGRPNYGYTF
TRBV20-1 CSARGTTPEQFF
TRBV19 CASSTPMVMAGGEDTQYF
TRBV7-2 CASSPPRREQYF
TRBV28 CASSIRSSGSWGDTQYF
TRBV19 CASSIAAGFYGYTF
TRBV5-4 CASSLGGDLLGQYF
TRBV6-1 CASRSSLGGVRQPQHF
TRBV7-4 CASSLGRPKPNTEAFF
TRBV12-3/TRBV12-4 CASSLQAGDTQYF
TRBV2 CASSAVDTQYF
TRBV12-3/TRBV12-4 CASSHPRGEQYF
TRBV7-9 CASSTTVSDYGYTF
TRBV7-8 CASSLGLGYEQFF
TRBV10-3 CAISGRQGAGELFF
TRBV10-2 CASSDHSGTNTGELFF
TRBV12-3/TRBV12-4 CASRLAGTAYGYTF
TRBV20-1 CSARDSAGRLETQYF
TRBV2 CGSAGDRGLPLHF
TRBV7-8 CASSRGRTGGEKLFF
TRBV7-9 CASSTAKRVVYNEQFF
TRBV6-1 CASSEIAGGIDEQFF
TRBV5-1 CASSDPSGQETQYF
TRBV7-2 CASSQLNEKLFF
TRBV19 CASSAPGQGDTDTQYF
TRBV2 CASKAGLAGGPRGEQYF
TRBV2 CASSGRLYNEQFF
TRBV19 CASRAGANVLTF
TRBV10-3 CAISESGLEYEQYF